The clone carrying this TCR beta chain was recorded only once. The antigen remains unidentified. The treatment: some 19 received Ad26.COV2.S at low or high dose, single or two shots; roughly five received placebo; per-sample allocation not given. Samples came from day 63 after the first vaccine or placebo injection. Produced via immunoSEQ multiplex PCR; TCRdb's table is partial and in-frame only. Of about 410,000 clones in the sample, around 93% were seen once. The sample comes from a study of Ad26.COV2.S vaccination and SARS-CoV-2 variants. V lost 6 bases and J lost 4, with 13 bases in between. Germline V gene sequence: CDR1 KGHSH, CDR2 LQKENI. The CDR3 is 14 amino acids. Study-wide results and caveats: Vaccine and placebo recipients had comparable breadth of non-spike TCRs.

The V and J genes are TRBV18 and TRBJ1-3, with D unresolved. This sequence originates from a person between 18 and 60 years old who received the Ad26.COV2.S COVID-19 vaccine or a placebo. Source: peripheral blood, taken in a trial of Ad26.COV2.S vaccine versus placebo. The CDR3 here is CASSPTVAGNTIYF. In nucleotides, the CDR3 is TGTGCCAGCTCTCCCACCGTAGCAGGAAACACCATATATTTT.